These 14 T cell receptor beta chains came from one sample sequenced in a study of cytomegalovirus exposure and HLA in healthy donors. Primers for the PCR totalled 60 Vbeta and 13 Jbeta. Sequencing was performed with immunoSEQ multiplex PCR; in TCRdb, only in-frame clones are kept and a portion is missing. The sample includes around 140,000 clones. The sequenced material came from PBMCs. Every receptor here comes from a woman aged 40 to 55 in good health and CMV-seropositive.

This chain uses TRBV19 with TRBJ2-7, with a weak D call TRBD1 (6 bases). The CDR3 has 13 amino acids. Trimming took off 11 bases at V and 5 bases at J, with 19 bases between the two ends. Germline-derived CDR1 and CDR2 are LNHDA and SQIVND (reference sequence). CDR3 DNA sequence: TGTGCCTCGAACGCAGGGGTTTCAAACGAGCAGTACTTC. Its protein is CASNAGVSNEQYF.

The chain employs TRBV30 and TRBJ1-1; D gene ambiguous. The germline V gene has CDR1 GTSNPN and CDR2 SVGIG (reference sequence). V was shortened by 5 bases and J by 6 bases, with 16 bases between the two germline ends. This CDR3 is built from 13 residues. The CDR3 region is CAWSYRAESEAFF. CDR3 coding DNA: TGTGCCTGGTCCTACCGAGCCGAGTCTGAAGCTTTCTTT.

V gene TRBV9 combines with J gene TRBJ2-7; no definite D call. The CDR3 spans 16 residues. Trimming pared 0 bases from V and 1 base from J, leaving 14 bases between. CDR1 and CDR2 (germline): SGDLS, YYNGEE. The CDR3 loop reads CASSVGDLSGSYEQYF. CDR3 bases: TGTGCCAGCAGCGTAGGTGACCTTTCGGGTTCCTACGAGCAGTACTTC.

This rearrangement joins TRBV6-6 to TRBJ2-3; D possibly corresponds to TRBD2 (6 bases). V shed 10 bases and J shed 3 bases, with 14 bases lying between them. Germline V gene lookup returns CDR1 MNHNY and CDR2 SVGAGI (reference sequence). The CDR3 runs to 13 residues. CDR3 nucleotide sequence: TGTGCCACCTACCGGCGGGGAACAGATACGCAGTATTTT. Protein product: CATYRRGTDTQYF.

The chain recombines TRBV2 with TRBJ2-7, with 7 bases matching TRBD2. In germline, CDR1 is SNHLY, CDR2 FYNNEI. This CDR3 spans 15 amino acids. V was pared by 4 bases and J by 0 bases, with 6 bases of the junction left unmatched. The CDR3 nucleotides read TGTGCCAGCAGTGTCGGACTAGGGAACTCCTACGAGCAGTACTTC. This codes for CASSVGLGNSYEQYF.

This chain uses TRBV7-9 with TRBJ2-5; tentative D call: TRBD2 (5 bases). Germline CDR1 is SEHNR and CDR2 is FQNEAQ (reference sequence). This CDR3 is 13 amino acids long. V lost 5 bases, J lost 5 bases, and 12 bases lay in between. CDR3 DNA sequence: TGTGCCAGCAGCCCTCGACCGGGGGAGACCCAGTACTTC. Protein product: CASSPRPGETQYF.

The DNA for the CDR3 is TGTGCCACCCGGACGAACGGAGGTCCCAACTATGGCTACACCTTC. It specifies CATRTNGGPNYGYTF. The chain couples TRBV10-3 to TRBJ1-2; D remains unclear. The V and J ends lost 10 bases and 2 bases respectively, with 20 bases between them. This CDR3 is 15 amino acids long. Germline CDR1 reads ENHRY; CDR2 reads SYGVKD.

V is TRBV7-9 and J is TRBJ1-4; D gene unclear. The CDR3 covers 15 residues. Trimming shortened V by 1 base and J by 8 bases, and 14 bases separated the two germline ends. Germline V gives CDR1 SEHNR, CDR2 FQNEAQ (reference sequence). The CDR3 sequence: CASSLGGGSGEKLFF. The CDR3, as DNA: TGTGCCAGCAGCTTAGGTGGAGGCAGTGGGGAAAAACTGTTTTTT.

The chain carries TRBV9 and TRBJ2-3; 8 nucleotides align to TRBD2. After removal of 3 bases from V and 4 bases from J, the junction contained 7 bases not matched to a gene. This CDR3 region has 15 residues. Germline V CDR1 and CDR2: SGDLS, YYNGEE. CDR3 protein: CASSEFAGGADTQYF. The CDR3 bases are TGTGCCAGCAGCGAGTTCGCGGGAGGCGCAGATACGCAGTATTTT.

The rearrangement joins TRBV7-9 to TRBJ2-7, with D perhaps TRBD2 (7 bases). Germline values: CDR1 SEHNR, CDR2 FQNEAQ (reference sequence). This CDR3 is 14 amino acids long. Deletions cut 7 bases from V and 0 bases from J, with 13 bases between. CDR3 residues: CASTPRGASYEQYF. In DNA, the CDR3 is TGTGCCAGCACCCCCCGGGGGGCCTCCTACGAGCAGTACTTC.

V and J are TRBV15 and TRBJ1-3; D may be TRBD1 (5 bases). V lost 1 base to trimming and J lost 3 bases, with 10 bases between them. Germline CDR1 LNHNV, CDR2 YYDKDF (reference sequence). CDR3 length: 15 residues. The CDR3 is CATSRGAGNGNTIYF. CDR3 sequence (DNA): TGTGCCACCAGCAGAGGAGCAGGGAATGGAAACACCATATATTTT.

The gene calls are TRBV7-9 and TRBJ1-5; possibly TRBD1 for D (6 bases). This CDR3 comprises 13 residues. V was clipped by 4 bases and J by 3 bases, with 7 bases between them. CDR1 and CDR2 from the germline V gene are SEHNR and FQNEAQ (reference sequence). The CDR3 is CASSYRVNQPQHF. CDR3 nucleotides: TGTGCCAGCAGCTACAGGGTCAATCAGCCCCAGCATTTT. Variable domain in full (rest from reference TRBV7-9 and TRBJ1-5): DTGVSQNPRHKITKRGQNVTFRCDPISEHNRLYWYRQTLGQGPEFLTYFQNEAQLEKSRLLSDRFSAERPKGSFSTLEIQRTEQGDSAMYLCASSYRVNQPQHFGDGTRLSIL.

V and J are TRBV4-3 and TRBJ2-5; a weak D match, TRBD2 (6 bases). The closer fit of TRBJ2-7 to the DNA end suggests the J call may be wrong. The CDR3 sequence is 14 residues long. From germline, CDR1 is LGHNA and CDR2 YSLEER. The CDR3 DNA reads TGCGCCAGCAGCAACCGGGGGAGTTTCAACGAGCAGTACTTC. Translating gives CASSNRGSFNEQYF.

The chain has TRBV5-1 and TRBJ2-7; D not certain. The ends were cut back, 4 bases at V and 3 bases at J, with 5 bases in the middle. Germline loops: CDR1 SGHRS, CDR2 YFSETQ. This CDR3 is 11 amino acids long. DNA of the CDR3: TGCGCCAGCAGCACAGACTACGAGCAGTACTTC. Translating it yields CASSTDYEQYF.